This TCR beta chain is from a study of blood T cell repertoires in COVID-19. As for the study in general: Acute and convalescent COVID-19 specimens originated in the United States, Italy and Spain. From T cells, B-cell-depleted T cells, or PBMCs came the material, which was cDNA or gDNA.

The germline V gene encodes CDR1 SGHVS and CDR2 FQNEAQ. After removal of 1 base from V and 1 base from J, the junction contained 7 bases not matched to a gene. The CDR3 extends over 16 amino acids. The authors' processing: For nucleated cells, counts were estimated from reference gene primer amplification. The protocol was immunoSEQ multiplex PCR, while the TCRdb copy is restricted to in-frame clones and leaves out a portion. The DNA was the basis for D and trimming; V, J and clone size are from that table. The sample shows over 4,000 clones, approximately 78% of them seen only once. In this sample, this clone turned up a few times.

The genes are TRBV7-8 and TRBJ2-7; 7 nucleotides line up with TRBD1. Material for sequencing was peripheral blood. This sequence originates from a human donor with active or convalescent COVID-19. The donor label of this sample is uncertain. The CDR3 bases are TGTGCCAGCAGCTTAGAAGGAGTGACAGGGTCCTACGAGCAGTACTTC. This gives the protein CASSLEGVTGSYEQYF. The full variable domain, rest sourced from reference TRBV7-8 and TRBJ2-7, is GAGVSQSPRYKVAKRGQDVALRCDPISGHVSLFWYQQALGQGPEFLTYFQNEAQLDKSGLPSDRFFAERPEGSVSTLKIQRTQQEDSAVYLCASSLEGVTGSYEQYFGPGTRLTVT.